This T cell receptor beta chain was identified during a study of T cell responses to AZD1222 COVID-19 vaccine. This CDR3 region has 12 residues. V gave up 5 bases and J gave up 8 bases, with 10 bases separating them. Data came from immunoSEQ multiplex PCR; TCRdb stores just in-frame clones and leaves some out. Here the sample spans approximately 130,000 clones, about 89% being singletons. Of note for this clone: Its target is not known.

Findings and limits, study-wide: Spike-specific TCR breadth and depth both grew after two AZD1222 doses. Baseline seropositivity occurred in only a handful of AZD1222 recipients. Donor demographics were predominantly white British with a female majority; clonal diversity may be underestimated. Reportedly, close to half of spike-specific TCRs are directed against unmutated variant regions.

The gene calls are TRBV12-3 or TRBV12-4 and TRBJ2-1; tentatively, D is TRBD1 (6 bases). The material was peripheral blood, obtained on day 0 of MenACWY control vaccination. The clonotype originates from an adult in good health. This chain's CDR3 is CASSLYRDEQFF. CDR3 nucleotide sequence: TGTGCCAGCAGTCTTTACAGGGATGAGCAGTTCTTC.